One TCR beta chain is described in this entry. There is no known antigen for this receptor. Nothing much larger sits one base from this clone, and base qualities are not available. TCRbeta CDR3 regions were amplified from genomic DNA using the immunoSEQ Assay, a bias-controlled multiplex PCR. Per the source publication's procedure: Within the assay, amplification of reference gene primers was used to estimate how many nucleated cells each sample contained. Sequence reads were collapsed and filtered to measure the absolute abundance of every unique TCRbeta CDR3 rearrangement. Productive Simpson clonality was computed per sample as the square root of Simpson's diversity index over productive rearrangements. This immuneACCESS table, as held by TCRdb, lists in-frame sequences with V and J called but not all clones. Of the missing ones, under half trace to an unresolved V gene in checked studies; the others have no known cause. That table supplies the V and J calls and clone size; D and trimming were determined from the DNA. Recorded for this sample are some 140,000 clones; around 85% of them occurred a single time. Of the sample, 0.63% falls within the top ten clones.

One collaborating source in Seattle enrolled patients during active infection and followed them longitudinally through the course of disease. The collaborating institutions used their own protocols to collect whole blood in K2EDTA tubes. For TCRbeta analysis, collaborator samples were shipped as frozen whole blood, as isolated PBMCs, or as DNA extracted from either sample type. The data are from a study of blood T cell repertoires in COVID-19 (dated by TCRdb to the early 2020s). Broadly, across the study: The collaborator samples originated in the United States, Italy and Spain and spanned the acute and convalescent phases of COVID-19. The prospective study material was composed of cDNA or gDNA derived from T cells, B-cell-depleted T cells, or PBMCs. Subjects who had been exposed to COVID-19, were actively infected with it, or had recovered from it provided the deeply sampled blood TCRbeta repertoires that made up the dataset. The repertoires were released in a freely available public database meant as a resource for research on the immune response to SARS-CoV-2. Samples came from the ongoing ImmuneRACE study (first 160 participants) plus 1,254 subjects from 6 global collaborators. A de-identified subject ID, COVID-19 status, age in years and sex were almost always included in the sample metadata. Where HLA class I and class II types were available, the types were taken from metadata supplied by the sample provider, not from assay-based typing.

Study-wide conclusions, independent of this receptor: The amount of clinical and demographic metadata varied by source and participant and was provided uncurated.

CDR1 and CDR2 were assigned from the germline V gene (reference sequence) as SEHNR and FQNEAQ. The CDR3 has 12 amino acids, counting the end cysteine and phenylalanine. Just the 36-base CDR3 DNA is kept, in frame starting at base 1. V is shortened by 2 bases, J by 8 bases, and the region joining them spans 7 bases. The chain links TRBV7-9 with TRBJ2-1, with the D gene not clear enough to name. Sequenced: peripheral blood. This clonotype was sampled from a man in his fifties or sixties with COVID-19, enrolled during active disease. The CDR3 region: CASSLTMDEQFF. The nucleotides read TGTGCCAGCAGCTTAACTATGGATGAGCAGTTCTTC.